This TCR beta chain was sequenced for a study of a mutant IDH1 vaccine in newly diagnosed glioma. Time point meaning: baseline, week 1 (first vaccination visit). Treatment defined: pre-vaccination baseline after standard-of-care therapy. The CDR3 runs to 16 residues. CDR1 and CDR2 from the germline V gene are SGHVS and FNYEAQ. Trimming shortened V by 6 bases and J by 5 bases, and 17 bases separated the two germline ends. This table comes from immunoSEQ multiplex PCR, and its TCRdb copy is limited to in-frame clones, with some not included. The sample holds tens of thousands of clones, around four fifths seen once.

The specimen comprised peripheral blood mononuclear cells (PBMCs), sampled from a glioma patient treated with radiotherapy, temozolomide or both. The chain joins TRBV7-6 to TRBJ1-6; D gene uncertain. The sequence derives from a woman between 18 and 30 years old with glioma. Some clones in this sample may be carry-over from other donors' samples. The CDR3 is CASSSNPGSNNSPLHF. The CDR3 DNA reads as TGTGCCAGCAGTTCCAATCCGGGCTCTAATAATTCACCCCTCCACTTT. The full variable domain, rest sourced from reference TRBV7-6 and TRBJ1-6, is GAGVSQSPRYKVTKRGQDVALRCDPISGHVSLYWYRQALGQGPEFLTYFNYEAQQDKSGLPNDRFSAERPEGSISTLTIQRTEQRDSAMYRCASSSNPGSNNSPLHFGNGTRLTVT.